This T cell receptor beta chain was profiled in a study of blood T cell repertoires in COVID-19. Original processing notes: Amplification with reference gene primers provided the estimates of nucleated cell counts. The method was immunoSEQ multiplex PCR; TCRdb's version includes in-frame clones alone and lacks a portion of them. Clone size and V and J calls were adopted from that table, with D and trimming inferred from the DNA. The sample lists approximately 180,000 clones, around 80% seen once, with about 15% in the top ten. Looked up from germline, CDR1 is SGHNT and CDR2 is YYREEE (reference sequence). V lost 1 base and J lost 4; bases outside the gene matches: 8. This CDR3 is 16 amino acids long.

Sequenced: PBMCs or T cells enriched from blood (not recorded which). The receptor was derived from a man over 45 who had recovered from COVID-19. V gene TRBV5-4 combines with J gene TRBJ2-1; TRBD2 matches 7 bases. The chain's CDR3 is CASSLLVPSGYNEQFF. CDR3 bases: TGTGCCAGCAGCTTGTTAGTTCCTAGCGGATACAATGAGCAGTTCTTC.